These 20 T cell receptor beta chains originate from one sample sequenced in a study of shared clonotypes between healthy human individuals. Clones were read by immunoSEQ multiplex PCR, and TCRdb kept only the in-frame ones, dropping some. The sample has roughly 1 million clones, under 80% seen once. The source material was memory CD4+ T cells sorted from blood. Specified subset: CD45RA-negative fraction. Receptors originate from a man in his late teens or twenties in good health.

This clone was counted a few times. The chain is built from TRBV5-6 and TRBJ2-7; 11 nucleotides agree with TRBD1. The germline CDR1 and CDR2 sequences are SGHDT and YYEEEE. The CDR3 totals 16 residues. Trimming cost V 0 bases and J 2 bases; bases outside gene matches: 4. CDR3 bases: TGTGCCAGCAGCTTGGAATGGGGACAGGGGGCCTACGAGCAGTACTTC. Its translation: CASSLEWGQGAYEQYF.

Worth noting for this clone: Other nucleotide sequences in the sample specify the same CDR3. The chain uses TRBV30 and TRBJ2-3, with D perhaps TRBD1 (5 bases). The CDR3 covers 14 residues. Trimming left V 4 bases short and J 3 bases short, with 14 bases between. CDR1 and CDR2 (germline): GTSNPN, SVGIG (reference sequence). Here the CDR3 DNA reads TGTGCCTGGAAATGGGGCCCAGGAACAGATACGCAGTATTTT. Translated, it gives CAWKWGPGTDTQYF.

The CDR3 DNA reads as TGTGCCAGCTCACCAGAAAGACAGGCAGGAACTTTCTTT. Protein: CASSPERQAGTFF. This sequence joins TRBV18 and TRBJ1-1; D may be TRBD1 (6 bases). The length of the CDR3 is 13 residues. V was pared by 2 bases and J by 12 bases, with 16 bases between. Germline assignment: CDR1 KGHSH and CDR2 LQKENI.

CDR3 sequence reads: CATSRGEWTSGQETQYF. CDR3 DNA: TGTGCCACCAGCAGAGGGGAGTGGACTAGCGGGCAAGAGACCCAGTACTTC. This chain links TRBV15 with TRBJ2-5, with TRBD2 identical over 11 bases. The CDR3 runs to 17 residues. Germline V gives CDR1 LNHNV, CDR2 YYDKDF (reference sequence). V lost 1 base, J lost 2 bases, and 6 bases stayed unmatched.

The rearrangement links TRBV7-2 to TRBJ1-6; 10 bases are a match to TRBD1. This CDR3 region has 15 residues. Germline V gives CDR1 SGHTA, CDR2 FQGNSA. Germline trimming cut 3 bases from V and 9 bases from J; bases unmatched to any gene: 5. The CDR3 here is CASSLGQGIVSPLHF. As DNA, the CDR3 is TGTGCCAGCAGCTTGGGACAGGGGATTGTTTCACCCCTCCACTTT. Full variable domain (rest looked up from reference TRBV7-2 and TRBJ1-6): GAGVSQSPSNKVTEKGKDVELRCDPISGHTALYWYRQSLGQGLEFLIYFQGNSAPDKSGLPSDRFSAERTGGSVSTLTIQRTQQEDSAVYLCASSLGQGIVSPLHFGNGTRLTVT.

The chain links TRBV18 to TRBJ1-3; D not resolved. The length of the CDR3 is 16 residues. CDR1 and CDR2 from the germline V gene are KGHSH and LQKENI. Trimming took off 0 bases at V and 0 bases at J, with 9 bases between the two ends. The DNA of the CDR3 is TGTGCCAGCTCACCACCGGGCAGGAACTCTGGAAACACCATATATTTT. Amino acids: CASSPPGRNSGNTIYF.

This chain uses TRBV18 with TRBJ2-5; D is ambiguous. The CDR3 length is 14 residues. The germline gives CDR1 KGHSH, CDR2 LQKENI. Trimming removed 3 bases at V and 3 bases at J, with 11 bases between. Written as DNA, the CDR3 is TGTGCCAGCTCACCCCAGACGAGTAAAGAGACCCAGTACTTC. It is translated as CASSPQTSKETQYF.

This clone was detected a few times. The chain employs TRBV28 and TRBJ1-5; the D gene is possibly TRBD1 (6 bases). The germline V and J ends were trimmed by 5 bases and 3 bases, with 11 bases remaining between them. The length of the CDR3 is 14 residues. The germline V gene encodes CDR1 MDHEN and CDR2 SYDVKM. The CDR3 DNA is TGTGCCAGCAGTCTCGGACAGACCAATCAGCCCCAGCATTTT. The encoded protein is CASSLGQTNQPQHF.

The chain employs TRBV5-5 and TRBJ1-3; a weak D match, TRBD1 (5 bases). CDR3 length: 16 amino acids. Germline V gene data show CDR1 as SGHKS and CDR2 as YYEKEE (reference sequence). The germline V and J ends were trimmed by 6 bases and 0 bases, with 16 bases remaining between them. For the CDR3, the DNA is TGTGCCAGCACCGAGGACGGGGGATACTCTGGAAACACCATATATTTT. This encodes CASTEDGGYSGNTIYF.

This clone came up a few times. Other DNA sequences in the same sample also yield this CDR3. The chain carries TRBV2 and TRBJ1-6; D uncertain. The CDR3 runs 14 residues. The V end lost 4 bases, the J end lost 6 bases, and 10 bases lay between the germline ends. CDR1 is SNHLY and CDR2 is FYNNEI in the germline V gene. The CDR3 region has the DNA TGTGCCAGCAGTGTAGGTCAGCTTAATTCACCCCTCCACTTT. Translated: CASSVGQLNSPLHF.

The V call is TRBV7-9, the J call TRBJ1-6; 9 positions match TRBD1. There are 14 residues in the CDR3. Germline CDR1 SEHNR, CDR2 FQNEAQ (reference sequence). V was pared by 6 bases and J by 5 bases, with 2 bases of the junction left unmatched. In nucleotides, the CDR3 is TGTGCCAGCAGGGGGACAGGGAATAATTCACCCCTCCACTTT. Amino acid sequence: CASRGTGNNSPLHF.

The rearrangement joins TRBV5-4 to TRBJ2-7; 15 bases map to TRBD2. The CDR3 has 16 residues. V shed 4 bases, J shed 4 bases, and the junction held 6 bases outside the gene matches. Germline CDR1 is SGHNT and CDR2 is YYREEE (reference sequence). The CDR3 region is CASSLGTSGGMYEQYF. Here the CDR3 DNA reads TGTGCCAGCAGCCTCGGGACTAGCGGGGGGATGTACGAGCAGTACTTC.

The chain carries TRBV5-1 and TRBJ2-5; 10 bases agree with TRBD1. CDR1 and CDR2 from the germline V gene are SGHRS and YFSETQ. V trimming: 4 bases; J trimming: 4 bases; junction bases outside the gene matches: 7. CDR3 length equals 15 residues. This CDR3 reads CASSPKGDRGETQYF. CDR3 sequence (DNA): TGCGCCAGCAGCCCGAAGGGGGACAGGGGAGAGACCCAGTACTTC.

This chain links TRBV6-5 with TRBJ1-1; the D is unclear. Per the germline V gene, CDR1 is MNHEY and CDR2 is SVGAGI. This CDR3 has 13 residues. The V end lost 2 bases, the J end lost 3 bases, and 7 bases lay between the germline ends. The CDR3 bases are TGTGCCAGCAGTTACCACCGGGACACTGAAGCTTTCTTT. Translated: CASSYHRDTEAFF.

The chain is built from TRBV7-9 and TRBJ2-7, with 7 positions matching TRBD2. Trimming took 7 bases from V and 4 from J; bases not matched to a gene: 7. This CDR3 is 13 amino acids long. Germline-derived CDR1 and CDR2 are SEHNR and FQNEAQ (reference sequence). DNA of the CDR3: TGTGCCAGCACTACGAGCGGGAAATACGAGCAGTACTTC. Translating gives CASTTSGKYEQYF.

This chain links TRBV7-6 with TRBJ2-7, with 10 bases aligning to TRBD1. The CDR3 is made up of 14 amino acids. The germline CDR1 and CDR2 sequences are SGHVS and FNYEAQ. Trimming removed 4 bases from V and 2 bases from J; junction bases left unmatched: 2. This chain's CDR3 is CASSSGTGAYEQYF. CDR3 DNA: TGTGCCAGCAGCTCGGGGACAGGGGCCTACGAGCAGTACTTC.

The chain employs TRBV11-2 and TRBJ2-5; D unresolved. This CDR3 is built from 15 residues. Trimming removed 4 bases from V and 0 bases from J, with 12 bases in between. Germline lookup yields CDR1 SGHAT and CDR2 FQNNGV. In DNA, the CDR3 is TGTGCCAGCAGCTCGAGCCTCTCTTACCAAGAGACCCAGTACTTC. It codes for CASSSSLSYQETQYF. Looking up the rest from reference TRBV11-2 and TRBJ2-5 gives the full variable domain: EAGVAQSPRYKIIEKRQSVAFWCNPISGHATLYWYQQILGQGPKLLIQFQNNGVVDDSQLPKDRFSAERLKGVDSTLKIQPAKLEDSAVYLCASSSSLSYQETQYFGPGTRLLVL.

The chain combines TRBV14 with TRBJ2-5; D possibly matches TRBD1 or TRBD2 (5 bases each). V gave up 0 bases and J gave up 1 base, with 9 bases separating them. The germline V gene has CDR1 SGHDN and CDR2 FVKESK. The CDR3 contains 15 residues. CDR3 protein: CASSQDGAAQETQYF. The CDR3 nucleotides are TGTGCCAGCAGCCAAGACGGGGCGGCCCAAGAGACCCAGTACTTC.

V and J are TRBV6-1 and TRBJ1-5, with 7 nucleotides matching TRBD1. Germline CDR1 MNHNS, CDR2 SASEGT. The junction had 3 bases not matched to a gene; V was cut back by 6 bases and J by 1 base. This CDR3 is 14 amino acids long. The CDR3 coding sequence is TGTGCCAGCAGCCTACAGGGGAGCAATCAGCCCCAGCATTTT. Its translation: CASSLQGSNQPQHF.

The chain uses TRBV28 and TRBJ2-5; 7 bases map to TRBD1. CDR1 MDHEN and CDR2 SYDVKM come from the germline V gene. V shed 3 bases, J shed 2 bases, and the junction held 6 bases outside the gene matches. The CDR3 runs to 15 residues. For the CDR3, the DNA is TGTGCCAGCAGTTTGGGGACAGTGGGACAAGAGACCCAGTACTTC. It codes for CASSLGTVGQETQYF.